This T cell receptor beta chain was sequenced in a study of T cells in Graves' hyperthyroidism and ophthalmopathy. This clonotype was recorded many times. From RNA transcripts, TCR beta CDR3 regions were amplified. The TCR CDR3 first-round RT-PCR relied on the HTBI primer set. One entry per CDR3 protein results from TCRdb running MiXCR on the multiplex PCR reads. The data contain 380,000 or so distinct CDR3 sequences, 13% of them singletons. Patients aged 18 to 65 had newly diagnosed hyperthyroidism of under 2 months' duration. Patients showing uncontrolled infection, other autoimmune disease, pregnancy or lactation were ineligible. Diagnosing involved the use of clinical symptoms, serum thyroxine and TRAb, thyroid ultrasound and orbital computed tomography. Isolation of PBMCs was performed on around 9.7 ml fresh peripheral blood. This CDR3 is 15 amino acids long. V shed 4 bases and J shed 3 bases, with 16 bases lying between them. CDR1 is SGDLS and CDR2 is YYNGEE in the germline V gene.

What was sequenced was blood. J is TRBJ1-1 and V is TRBV9; D is uncertain. This TCR was recovered from a man aged 30 to 45 with Graves' hyperthyroidism that later progressed to Graves' ophthalmopathy. The CDR3 loop is CASSPFGRQDTEAFF. Here the CDR3 DNA reads TGTGCCAGCAGCCCTTTCGGGCGGCAGGACACTGAAGCTTTCTTT. Variable domain in full (rest from reference TRBV9 and TRBJ1-1): DSGVTQTPKHLITATGQRVTLRCSPRSGDLSVYWYQQSLDQGLQFLIQYYNGEERAKGNILERFSAQQFPDLHSELNLSSLELGDSALYFCASSPFGRQDTEAFFGQGTRLTVV.